The present TCR beta chain was sequenced within a study of vaccination and CD4 T cells after COVID-19. Study summary: Fewer than 10 convalescent patients had mild and one had severe PCR-confirmed SARS-CoV-2 disease. Post-diagnosis, post-COVID samples were collected after a median approximately 92 days, ranging 35 to 161.

V dropped 6 bases and J dropped 4; count of bases not matched to a gene: 9. The V gene's germline CDR1 is DFQATT and CDR2 SNEGSKA (reference sequence). This CDR3 has 14 residues. TCRdb re-derived calls from the PCR reads in MiXCR, one entry per CDR3 protein. The sample contains about 21,000 distinct CDR3 sequences, about 57% of which appear only once. Regarding the study as a whole: Spike mono-reactivity was found in 304 of 307 vaccine-specific clones from convalescent patients.

On this clonotype itself: What it recognizes is unknown.

This chain uses TRBV20-1 with TRBJ1-5; 7 nucleotides line up with TRBD1. This sequence was found in a human donor who had recovered from COVID-19. The specimen was CD4+ T cells from blood, collected before SARS-CoV-2 vaccination. This CDR3 is CSAASTGSNQPQHF. The CDR3, as DNA: TGCAGTGCCGCGTCGACAGGGAGTAATCAGCCCCAGCATTTT.